Listed below are T cell receptor beta chains from one sample, sequenced in a study of blood T cell repertoires in COVID-19. Sequencing used immunoSEQ multiplex PCR; TCRdb keeps in-frame clones, though not all of them. Found here are a few hundred thousand clones, roughly 90% of them singletons; the top ten hold about 0.93%. Input material: PBMCs or T cells enriched from blood (not recorded which). The source is a woman in her 30s who had recovered from COVID-19. Each CDR3 is given with its conserved first and last residue. A D gene is named only where the DNA matches it firmly. Size is stated for part of the rows, as once, few or many counts, or as a class when the clone is expanded.

D	size	J	V	DNA	CDR3
TRBD2	.	TRBJ2-3	TRBV19	TGTGCCAGTAGGAACTCTAGCGGGGGGAAGAGCACAGATACGCAGTATTTT	CASRNSSGGKSTDTQYF
TRBD2	.	TRBJ2-7	TRBV7-8	TGTGCCAGCACGGGGCAGGGAGGGGCGCAGTACTTC	CASTGQGGAQYF
.	once	TRBJ2-1	TRBV7-9	TGTGCCAGCAGCCGGACAGAAGTCCCCTACAATGAGCAGTTCTTC	CASSRTEVPYNEQFF
.	.	TRBJ1-2	TRBV4-1	TGCGCCAGCAGCCCGACATTTGACAGGAACTATGGCTACACCTTC	CASSPTFDRNYGYTF
.	.	TRBJ1-6	TRBV3-1/TRBV3-2	TGTGCCAGCAGCCAAGCAGGTGCCAGTCGACGGAATCCCCTCCACTTT	CASSQAGASRRNPLHF
TRBD2	.	TRBJ2-1	TRBV3-1/TRBV3-2	TGTGCCAGCAGCCATGAAGACTCCGGGACTAGCAATGAGCAGTTCTTC	CASSHEDSGTSNEQFF
TRBD1	.	TRBJ1-5	TRBV19	TGTGCCAGTAAGAGAGGGGGCCTCAATCAGCCCCAGCATTTT	CASKRGGLNQPQHF
TRBD1	.	TRBJ1-1	TRBV30	TGTGCCTGGAGTGTGTGGACAGGGGTAGGCGGAAACACTGAAGCTTTCTTT	CAWSVWTGVGGNTEAFF
TRBD2	.	TRBJ2-5	TRBV11-2	TGTGCCAGCAGCCCCGGGGGGGTAGGAGAGACCCAGTACTTC	CASSPGGVGETQYF
.	.	TRBJ2-7	TRBV5-1	TGCGCCAGCAGCTTGACCGCAGGGTCCCACGAGCAGTACTTC	CASSLTAGSHEQYF
.	.	TRBJ1-3	TRBV9	TGTGCCAGCAGCGTAGGAGCGAGTAACTCTGGAAACACCATATATTTT	CASSVGASNSGNTIYF
.	.	TRBJ2-7	TRBV2	TGTGCCAGCAGTCCACCGGGCGAGCAGTACTTC	CASSPPGEQYF
TRBD1	.	TRBJ1-1	TRBV7-6	TGTGCCAGCAGCTTAGATAGGACAGGGAGACACACTGAAGCTTTCTTT	CASSLDRTGRHTEAFF